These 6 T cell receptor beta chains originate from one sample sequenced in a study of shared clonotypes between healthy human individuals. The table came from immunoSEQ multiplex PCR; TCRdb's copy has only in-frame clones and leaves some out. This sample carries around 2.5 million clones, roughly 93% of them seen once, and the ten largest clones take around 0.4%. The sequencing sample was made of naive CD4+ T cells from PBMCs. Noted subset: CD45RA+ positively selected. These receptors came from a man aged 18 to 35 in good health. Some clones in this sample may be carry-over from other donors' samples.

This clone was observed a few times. The CDR3 coding sequence is TGCGCCAGCAGCTTCCCGGGACAGGGTCGAGGGGAAAACACTGAAGCTTTCTTT. Translating gives CASSFPGQGRGENTEAFF. The gene calls are TRBV5-1 and TRBJ1-1, with 9 bases aligning to TRBD1. The CDR3 consists of 18 residues. CDR1 and CDR2 (germline): SGHRS, YFSETQ. Trimming took 2 bases from V and 2 from J; bases not matched to a gene: 13.

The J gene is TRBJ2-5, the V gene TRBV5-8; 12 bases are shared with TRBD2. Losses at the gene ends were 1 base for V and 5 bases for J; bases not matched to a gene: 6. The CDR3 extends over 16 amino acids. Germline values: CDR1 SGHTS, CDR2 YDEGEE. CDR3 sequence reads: CASSLLAGGPGETQYF. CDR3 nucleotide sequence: TGTGCCAGCAGCTTGCTAGCGGGAGGGCCAGGGGAGACCCAGTACTTC.

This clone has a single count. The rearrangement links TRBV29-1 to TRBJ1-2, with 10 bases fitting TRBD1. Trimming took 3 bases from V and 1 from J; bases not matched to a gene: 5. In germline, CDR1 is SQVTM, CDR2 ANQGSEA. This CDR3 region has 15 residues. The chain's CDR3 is CSVDDRGLGNYGYTF. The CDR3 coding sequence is TGCAGCGTTGATGACAGGGGGCTAGGTAACTATGGCTACACCTTC.

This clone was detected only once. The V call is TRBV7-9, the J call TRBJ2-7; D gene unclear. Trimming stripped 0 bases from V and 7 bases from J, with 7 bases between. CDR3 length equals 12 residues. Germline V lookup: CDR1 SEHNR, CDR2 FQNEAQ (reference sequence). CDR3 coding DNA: TGTGCCAGCAGCTTAGCGGCGCCTGAGCAGTACTTC. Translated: CASSLAAPEQYF.

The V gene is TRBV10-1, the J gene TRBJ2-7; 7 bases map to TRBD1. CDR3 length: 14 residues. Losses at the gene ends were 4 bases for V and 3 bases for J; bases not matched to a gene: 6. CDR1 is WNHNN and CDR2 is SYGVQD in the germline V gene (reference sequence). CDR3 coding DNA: TGCGCCAGCAGTGGGACAGGCCCTCACTACGAGCAGTACTTC. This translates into CASSGTGPHYEQYF.

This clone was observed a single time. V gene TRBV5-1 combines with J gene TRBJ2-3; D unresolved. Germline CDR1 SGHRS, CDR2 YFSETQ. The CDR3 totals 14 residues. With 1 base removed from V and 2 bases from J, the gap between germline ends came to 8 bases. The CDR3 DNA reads TGCGCCAGCAGCTTGCTTCTGGACACAGATACGCAGTATTTT. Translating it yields CASSLLLDTDTQYF.